These 7 T cell receptor beta chains share one sample of origin, sequenced in a study of blood T cell repertoires in COVID-19. Libraries were prepared by immunoSEQ multiplex PCR; TCRdb keeps only in-frame clonotypes and omits some of them. The sample consists of 78,000 or so clones, about 85% of them appearing once. Source material: peripheral blood. These receptors all stem from a human donor in a cohort sampled during active COVID-19.

The chain recombines TRBV28 with TRBJ1-5; 9 nucleotides line up with TRBD1. Germline V gene data show CDR1 as MDHEN and CDR2 as SYDVKM. The CDR3 sequence is 15 residues long. The J segment lost 6 bases and the V segment lost 5 bases, leaving 8 bases of the junction unmatched. CDR3 sequence reads: CASSAPGQGVQPQHF. The CDR3 nucleotides are TGTGCCAGCAGTGCGCCGGGACAGGGAGTTCAGCCCCAGCATTTT.

This chain links TRBV7-3 with TRBJ1-2; D is unresolved. CDR1 and CDR2 from the germline V gene are SGHTA and FQGTGA. With 1 base removed from V and 2 bases from J, the gap between germline ends came to 8 bases. The CDR3 extends over 14 amino acids. The CDR3 loop reads CASSLNGLNYGYTF. Here the CDR3 DNA reads TGTGCCAGCAGCTTAAATGGGCTAAACTATGGCTACACCTTC. Full variable domain (missing parts from reference TRBV7-3 and TRBJ1-2): GAGVSQTPSNKVTEKGKYVELRCDPISGHTALYWYRQSLGQGPEFLIYFQGTGAADDSGLPNDRFFAVRPEGSVSTLKIQRTERGDSAVYLCASSLNGLNYGYTFGSGTRLTVV.

The genes are TRBV27 and TRBJ2-7; D gene unclear. Trimming left V 4 bases short and J 5 bases short, with 9 bases between. The CDR3 totals 12 residues. Germline V gene lookup returns CDR1 MNHEY and CDR2 SMNVEV (reference sequence). The CDR3 DNA reads as TGTGCCAGCAGTTCCCCCTTAAACGAGCAGTACTTC. This translates into CASSSPLNEQYF.

The chain combines TRBV5-1 with TRBJ2-1; possible D gene TRBD2, 5 bases. V lost 3 bases, J lost 0 bases, and 10 bases lay in between. Per germline, CDR1 SGHRS and CDR2 YFSETQ. This CDR3 has 15 residues. CDR3 region: CASSSSGSSYNEQFF. The DNA for the CDR3 is TGCGCCAGCAGCTCCTCGGGGAGCTCCTACAATGAGCAGTTCTTC.

This chain connects TRBV11-1 to TRBJ2-7; the match to TRBD1 covers 8 bases. Trimming cost V 5 bases and J 0 bases; bases outside gene matches: 6. Per the germline V gene, CDR1 is SGHAT and CDR2 is FQDESV (reference sequence). There are 15 residues in the CDR3. DNA for the CDR3: TGTGCCAGCAGCAAAAGACAGGGGAACTCCTACGAGCAGTACTTC. Amino acids: CASSKRQGNSYEQYF.

The chain joins TRBV30 to TRBJ2-1; 8 bases match TRBD2. Trimming cost V 0 bases and J 7 bases; bases outside gene matches: 8. This CDR3 is built from 15 residues. Germline V gene data show CDR1 as GTSNPN and CDR2 as SVGIG (reference sequence). The CDR3, as DNA: TGTGCCTGGAGTGTAGGGGGACTAGGTGTTAATGAGCAGTTCTTC. Translating gives CAWSVGGLGVNEQFF.

The V and J genes are TRBV13 and TRBJ1-5; D possibly corresponds to TRBD1 (6 bases). The germline V and J ends were trimmed by 4 bases and 4 bases, with 11 bases remaining between them. Germline-derived CDR1 and CDR2 are PRHDT and FYEKMQ (reference sequence). The CDR3 contains 14 residues. The CDR3 protein is CASSSGQFNQPQHF. The CDR3 coding sequence is TGTGCCAGCAGCTCTGGACAGTTTAATCAGCCCCAGCATTTT. Based on the CDR3 plus reference TRBV13 and TRBJ1-5, the full variable domain is AAGVIQSPRHLIKEKRETATLKCYPIPRHDTVYWYQQGPGQDPQFLISFYEKMQSDKGSIPDRFSAQQFSDYHSELNMSSLELGDSALYFCASSSGQFNQPQHFGDGTRLSIL.